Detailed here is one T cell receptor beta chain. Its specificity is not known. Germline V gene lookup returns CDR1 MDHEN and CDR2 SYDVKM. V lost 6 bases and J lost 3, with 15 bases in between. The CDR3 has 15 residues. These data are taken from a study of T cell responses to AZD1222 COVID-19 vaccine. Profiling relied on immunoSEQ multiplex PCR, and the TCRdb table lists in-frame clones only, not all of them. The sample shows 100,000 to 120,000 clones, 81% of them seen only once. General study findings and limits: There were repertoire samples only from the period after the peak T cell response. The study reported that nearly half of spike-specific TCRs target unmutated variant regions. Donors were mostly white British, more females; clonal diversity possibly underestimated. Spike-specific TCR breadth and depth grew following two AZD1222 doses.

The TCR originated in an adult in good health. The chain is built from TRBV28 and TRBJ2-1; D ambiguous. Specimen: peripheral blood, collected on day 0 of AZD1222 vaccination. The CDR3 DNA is TGTGCCAGCAGCCCCTTTACACCAGTCTACAATGAGCAGTTCTTC. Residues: CASSPFTPVYNEQFF.